This record covers a single TCR beta chain. This entry comes from a study of blood T cell repertoires in COVID-19. Trimming cost V 4 bases and J 0 bases; bases outside gene matches: 3. CDR3 length: 15 amino acids. CDR1 and CDR2 (germline): SGHDN, FVKESK. Sequencing was performed with immunoSEQ multiplex PCR; in TCRdb, only in-frame clones are kept and a portion is missing. This table holds some 170,000 clones, roughly three quarters found once. The chain combines TRBV14 with TRBJ2-1, with 7 bases fitting TRBD1. This clonotype was obtained from a woman between 50 and 59 years old with active or convalescent COVID-19. Sequenced material: peripheral blood. CDR3 loop: CASSLRQGSYNEQFF. For the CDR3, the DNA is TGTGCCAGCAGCCTCCGACAGGGCTCCTACAATGAGCAGTTCTTC.